This T cell receptor (beta chain) was identified in a study of cytotoxic CD8 clonotypes in ibrutinib-treated CLL. At the level of the study: Included were 11 relapsed/refractory and over 14 treatment-naive patients, of whom around 17 were IGHV unmutated. Findings and caveats of the study: Public clonotypes proved infrequent, and on treatment they shrank or remained steady. Baseline levels of clonality went above those of age-matched healthy donors and moved with circulating CD8+ T-cell counts.

Concerning this clone itself: Its antigen is still unknown. The same CDR3 is also encoded by other DNA sequences in this sample.

Sequencing was designed to attain a depth spanning 1 in 200,000 to 1 in 1 million T cells. Repertoires were generated with immunoSEQ multiplex PCR, while TCRdb's copy carries only in-frame clones and drops some. The sample shows 150,000 or so clones, roughly 88% of them seen only once. The V gene's germline CDR1 is SQVTM and CDR2 ANQGSEA. The CDR3 covers 14 residues. Germline trimming cut 8 bases from V and 12 bases from J; bases unmatched to any gene: 16. The input for sequencing was PBMCs, taken after 24 months of ibrutinib treatment. The V and J genes are TRBV29-1 and TRBJ2-1, with TRBD2 matching over 10 bases. This TCR was sampled from a human donor with chronic lymphocytic leukemia. The CDR3 DNA reads as TGCAGCTCGCGGTATTCCGGGACTAGCGAGAGGCAGTTCTTC. Its translation is CSSRYSGTSERQFF.